Detailed here is one T cell receptor beta chain. It may be a read error: a sequence one base away is much more abundant. The sample contains more than one DNA sequence encoding this CDR3. TCRdb called clones again from the PCR reads with MiXCR. The sample lists 55,000 or so clones, roughly a sixth occurring once. The data stem from a study of metastatic and nonmetastatic thyroid tumors. Study as a whole: Patients with malignant and benign thyroid disease provided blood and tumor or nodule tissue, whose repertoires were compared.

Germline CDR1 and CDR2: MNHNS and SASEGT. This CDR3 comprises 16 residues. There were no patients who had received any treatment before thyroid surgery. The V gene is TRBV6-1, the J gene TRBJ2-4; possibly TRBD1 for D (6 bases). The sequence derives from a female donor with papillary thyroid cancer or a benign thyroid nodule (not recorded which). Some clones in this sample may be carry-over from other donors' samples. The sequenced material came from blood. Here the CDR3 reads CASSEALSRGNNIQYF. CDR3 bases: TGTGCCAGCAGCGAAGCGTTAAGCAGGGGCAACAACATTCAGTACTTC.